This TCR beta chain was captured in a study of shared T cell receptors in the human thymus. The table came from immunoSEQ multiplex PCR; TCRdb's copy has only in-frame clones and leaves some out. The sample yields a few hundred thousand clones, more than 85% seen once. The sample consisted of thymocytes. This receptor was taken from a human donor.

The CDR3 loop is CASSLKLAAQDRHNEQFF. CDR3 in DNA: TGTGCCAGCAGCTTGAAACTAGCGGCTCAGGACAGGCACAATGAGCAGTTCTTC. V and J are TRBV5-4 and TRBJ2-1, with D possibly matching TRBD2 (8 bases). V lost 1 base, J lost 5 bases, and 22 bases lay in between. CDR1 SGHNT and CDR2 YYREEE come from the germline V gene (reference sequence). CDR3 length: 18 residues.